This is a list of T cell receptor beta chains from one sample in a study of blood T cell repertoires in COVID-19. Using immunoSEQ multiplex PCR, the repertoire was profiled, and TCRdb retains in-frame clones only, with some absent. This sample has 100,000 to 150,000 clones, with about 81% found just once. The specimen was peripheral blood. The receptor set was obtained from a woman in her fifties or sixties with acute or convalescent COVID-19. Both conserved end residues are part of each CDR3.

V	J	CDR3
TRBV19	TRBJ2-1	CASSPGQRQFF
TRBV6-2/TRBV6-3	TRBJ1-2	CASSYIGQGNYGYTF
TRBV6-1	TRBJ2-1	CASSETNLAGGGEQFF
TRBV15	TRBJ2-7	CATSRGYRGLAGAEGSYEQYF
TRBV7-2	TRBJ2-7	CASSPQGSSYEQYF
TRBV2	TRBJ1-5	CASSGGRSNQPQHF
TRBV24-1	TRBJ2-7	CATSDPLAGRGEQYF
TRBV12-3/TRBV12-4	TRBJ1-2	CASSPGTDYGYTF
TRBV29-1	TRBJ2-6	CSVAYRGINSGANVLTF
TRBV28	TRBJ1-1	CAIIGGAATEAFF
TRBV2	TRBJ1-6	CASSEWGQNNSPLHF
TRBV28	TRBJ1-1	CASSGISETEAFF
TRBV27	TRBJ1-5	CASSQFGNQPQHF
TRBV9	TRBJ1-2	CASSVEEDLGGYTF